These 10 T cell receptor beta chains came from one sample sequenced in a study of beta chain features in type 1 diabetes. The entirety of the isolated RNA underwent reverse transcription, so expressed TCRB transcripts were sequenced. Using immunoSEQ multiplex PCR, the repertoire was profiled, and TCRdb retains in-frame clones only, with some absent. The table has roughly 450,000 clones, 14% seen once. Sequenced: naive CD4+ T cells from blood. These receptors were obtained from a man aged 25 to 45 in good health.

The rearrangement links TRBV27 to TRBJ2-3; tentative D call: TRBD2 (6 bases). The germline V gene has CDR1 MNHEY and CDR2 SMNVEV (reference sequence). This CDR3 spans 16 amino acids. Trimming took off 2 bases at V and 0 bases at J, with 12 bases between the two ends. CDR3 residues: CASSLERAYSTDTQYF. CDR3 bases: TGTGCCAGCAGTTTAGAGCGGGCCTATAGCACAGATACGCAGTATTTT.

V and J are TRBV18 and TRBJ2-7; D remains unclear. The CDR3 spans 13 residues. Trimming cost V 3 bases and J 3 bases, with 9 bases left between them. Germline loops: CDR1 KGHSH, CDR2 LQKENI. Written as DNA, the CDR3 is TGTGCCAGCTCACCCCGACTCAACTACGAGCAGTACGTC. Translating gives CASSPRLNYEQYV.

This sequence joins TRBV30 and TRBJ1-1, with D hard to call. V was trimmed by 3 bases and J by 5 bases, leaving 10 bases between them. This CDR3 has 12 residues. Germline loops: CDR1 GTSNPN, CDR2 SVGIG (reference sequence). CDR3 sequence reads: CAWRGGGTEAFF. The CDR3 nucleotides are TGTGCCTGGAGGGGTGGAGGGACTGAAGCTTTCTTT.

This clone was seen only a few times. V usage is TRBV11-3 and J usage is TRBJ2-3; weak D call: TRBD2 (6 bases). The V gene lost 1 base and the J gene lost 3 bases, with 14 bases spanning the gap. Germline-derived CDR1 and CDR2 are SGHNT and YENEEA. The CDR3 length is 16 residues. The CDR3 loop reads CASSLVRGSRTDTQYF. The DNA for the CDR3 is TGTGCCAGCAGCTTAGTCCGGGGGAGCCGGACAGATACGCAGTATTTT.

As for this clone: This same CDR3 is encoded by further DNA sequences in the sample. J is TRBJ2-2 and V is TRBV10-3, with TRBD1 identical over 8 bases. Looked up from germline, CDR1 is ENHRY and CDR2 is SYGVKD. With 4 bases clipped from V and 6 bases from J, the junction kept 1 base outside the gene matches. The CDR3 runs to 13 residues. The CDR3 sequence is CAISGTGPGELFF. The DNA for the CDR3 is TGTGCCATCAGTGGGACAGGGCCCGGGGAGCTGTTTTTT.

A few counts support this clone. This rearrangement joins TRBV7-3 to TRBJ2-1; 7 nucleotides line up with TRBD1. This CDR3 is 13 amino acids long. After removal of 5 bases from V and 14 bases from J, the junction contained 12 bases not matched to a gene. Germline V lookup: CDR1 SGHTA, CDR2 FQGTGA. The CDR3 coding sequence is TGTGCCAGCAGCCCTCGGGACAGCCGTCAGGAGTTCTTC. Translation gives CASSPRDSRQEFF.

The chain couples TRBV7-9 to TRBJ2-1; D ambiguous. The V end was cut by 5 bases, the J end by 7 bases, with 12 bases between. The CDR3 has 13 amino acids. Germline CDR1 and CDR2: SEHNR and FQNEAQ (reference sequence). The CDR3 sequence: CASSPWAKNEQFF. CDR3 nucleotide sequence: TGTGCCAGCAGCCCCTGGGCTAAGAATGAGCAGTTCTTC.

This clone was found a few times. The gene calls are TRBV5-1 and TRBJ2-6, with a tentative D call TRBD1 (5 bases). CDR1 and CDR2 from the germline V gene are SGHRS and YFSETQ. CDR3 length: 17 residues. V dropped 0 bases and J dropped 0 bases, with 10 bases sitting between them. CDR3 nucleotides: TGCGCCAGCAGCTTGGGACAGAGTAACTCTGGGGCCAACGTCCTGACTTTC. It yields the protein CASSLGQSNSGANVLTF. Complete variable domain (other parts from reference TRBV5-1 and TRBJ2-6): KAGVTQTPRYLIKTRGQQVTLSCSPISGHRSVSWYQQTPGQGLQFLFEYFSETQRNKGNFPGRFSGRQFSNSRSEMNVSTLELGDSALYLCASSLGQSNSGANVLTFGAGSRLTVL.

The chain has TRBV2 and TRBJ1-1; 9 nucleotides align to TRBD1. V lost 1 base, J lost 13 bases, and 7 bases stayed unmatched. Germline loops: CDR1 SNHLY, CDR2 FYNNEI. The length of the CDR3 is 13 residues. CDR3 in DNA: TGTGCCAGCAGTGAAGGGACAGGGGAAATTGGTTTCTTT. It encodes CASSEGTGEIGFF.

This clone was observed a handful of times. This chain connects TRBV29-1 to TRBJ1-5; 7 bases map to TRBD1. Trimming cost V 7 bases and J 11 bases; bases outside gene matches: 8. The CDR3 spans 11 residues. Germline V gene sequence: CDR1 SQVTM, CDR2 ANQGSEA. The CDR3 coding sequence is TGCAGCGACCACAGGGGCGAGTCCCAGCATTTT. Translation gives CSDHRGESQHF.